These T cell receptor beta chains were read from a single sample in a study of OX40 agonist ivuxolimab in advanced cancers. Here immunoSEQ multiplex PCR was the method, and the copy in TCRdb shows in-frame clones only, minus some. The repertoire consists of 81,000 or so clones, with about 92% occurring once and the leading ten covering roughly 13%. Specimen: CD4+ or CD8+ T cells sorted from blood, collected in a trial of the OX40 agonist ivuxolimab. All receptors derive from an adult with an advanced solid tumor such as melanoma, head and neck, liver or kidney cancer. CDR3s include the opening cysteine and the closing phenylalanine or tryptophan. The D gene is left open where the match is weak. Clone size is not always given. Where it is, it says once, few, many or a class for expanded clones.

J gene,clone size,V gene,D gene,CDR3 DNA,CDR3 protein
TRBJ2-7,.,TRBV7-9,.,TGTGCCAGCAGCTTATCGGGGGCAGGGGGTCACGAGCAGTACTTC,CASSLSGAGGHEQYF
TRBJ2-4,.,TRBV7-9,.,TGTGCCAGCAGCCATATGGACCTATCCAAAAACATTCAGTACTTC,CASSHMDLSKNIQYF
TRBJ2-7,.,TRBV7-2,TRBD2,TGTGCCAGCAGCTTCGGACTAGCGGGGGGCCTCTCCTACGAGCAGTACTTC,CASSFGLAGGLSYEQYF
TRBJ2-3,.,TRBV4-3,.,TGCGCCAGCGGGAGTGACCTCCCCCAAGATACGCAGTATTTT,CASGSDLPQDTQYF
TRBJ2-1,once,TRBV4-1,TRBD1,TGCGCCAGCAGCCAAGATCCGGGGACAGGGTTTGAGCAGTTCTTC,CASSQDPGTGFEQFF
TRBJ1-2,.,TRBV6-5,.,TGTGCCAGCAGCTCCGACATCGCCTACACCTTC,CASSSDIAYTF
TRBJ2-7,.,TRBV5-1,.,TGCGCCAGCAGCTTGGCCGACGCGTACTTTTCCTACGAGCAGTACTTC,CASSLADAYFSYEQYF
TRBJ1-2,.,TRBV4-3,TRBD1,TGCGCCAGCAGCCACTCGGACAGGGGGCCTAGCGGCTACACCTTC,CASSHSDRGPSGYTF
TRBJ2-1,.,TRBV9,.,TGTGCCAGCAGCCCCCAGAAGAATGAGCAGTTCTTC,CASSPQKNEQFF
TRBJ2-1,.,TRBV9,TRBD2,TGTGCCAGCAGCCCCCCCAGCGGGAGCTCCTACAATGAGCAGTTCTTC,CASSPPSGSSYNEQFF
TRBJ1-5,.,TRBV19,.,TGTGCCAGTAGTACTGACAGCTTAAATCAGCCCCAGCATTTT,CASSTDSLNQPQHF
TRBJ2-5,.,TRBV7-2,TRBD1,TGTGCCAGCAGCTTCGACAGGGGGAGAGGCCAAGAGACCCAGTACTTC,CASSFDRGRGQETQYF
TRBJ2-7,.,TRBV4-1,TRBD1,TGCGCCAGCAGCCAAGCGACAGGGGGCTTAACCTACGAGCAGTACTTC,CASSQATGGLTYEQYF
TRBJ1-6,.,TRBV4-3,TRBD1,TGCGCCAGCAGCCAAGATCCGGACAGGGGCTCCTATAATTCACCCCTCCACTTT,CASSQDPDRGSYNSPLHF
TRBJ1-4,.,TRBV30,.,TGTGCCGGCTATTTGCCAGGACTGTTTTTT,CAGYLPGLFF
TRBJ1-2,few,TRBV6-5,.,TGTGCCAGCAGTTACGTCGAGTCTTACTATGGCTACACCTTC,CASSYVESYYGYTF
TRBJ2-4,.,TRBV7-2,.,TGTGCCAGCAGCTTAGGGGGCCCCAGGGACATTCAGTACTTC,CASSLGGPRDIQYF
TRBJ2-1,.,TRBV9,.,TGTGCCAGCAGCGAGGAGCGCGCCCGCGATGAGCAGTTCTTC,CASSEERARDEQFF
TRBJ2-7,.,TRBV19,.,TGTGCCAGTAGTCCCGGGATGGGAAGCTCCTACGAGCAGTACTTC,CASSPGMGSSYEQYF
TRBJ1-1,.,TRBV13,.,TGTGCCAGCAGCTCGCCGAACAGGGTCTCGGGCACTGAAGCTTTCTTT,CASSSPNRVSGTEAFF
TRBJ1-2,.,TRBV5-6,.,TGTGCCAGCAGCTCGGGACGGACAGCAAACTATGGCTACACCTTC,CASSSGRTANYGYTF
TRBJ2-3,.,TRBV2,TRBD2,TGTGCCAGCAGTATGGGGACTAGCGGGGCCGCAGATACGCAGTATTTT,CASSMGTSGAADTQYF
TRBJ1-2,.,TRBV9,.,TGTGCCAGCAGCGTAGGCGCCAGGGTAGGGTATGGCTACACCTTC,CASSVGARVGYGYTF
TRBJ1-1,.,TRBV5-1,.,TGTGCCAGCAGCTTGGCAGGACCAAACACTGAAGCTTTCTTT,CASSLAGPNTEAFF
TRBJ2-7,.,TRBV27,.,TGTGCCAGCAGGGGGAGAGAGGGCTCCTACGAGCAGTACTTC,CASRGREGSYEQYF
TRBJ2-7,.,TRBV11-2,TRBD1,TGTGCCAGCACCTCACTCGACAGGGTGCAATCCCATTTCTACGAGCAGTACTTC,CASTSLDRVQSHFYEQYF
TRBJ2-3,.,TRBV4-1,TRBD2,TGCGCCAGCAGCCAAGATGCGGGGGACACAGATACGCAGTATTTT,CASSQDAGDTDTQYF
TRBJ1-1,few,TRBV6-5,TRBD1,TGTGCCAGCAGAGAGAGACAGGGGCGGAACACTGAAGCTTTCTTT,CASRERQGRNTEAFF
TRBJ2-7,.,TRBV13,TRBD2,TGTGCCAGCAGCTCACTGACTAGCGGGTCTGCCCCCGAGCAGTACTTC,CASSSLTSGSAPEQYF
TRBJ1-1,.,TRBV5-8,.,TGTGCCAGCAGCTGGGACACTGAAGCTTTCTTT,CASSWDTEAFF
TRBJ2-5,once,TRBV10-2,.,TGCGCCAGCGGTCTAGGCGAGACCCAGTACTTC,CASGLGETQYF